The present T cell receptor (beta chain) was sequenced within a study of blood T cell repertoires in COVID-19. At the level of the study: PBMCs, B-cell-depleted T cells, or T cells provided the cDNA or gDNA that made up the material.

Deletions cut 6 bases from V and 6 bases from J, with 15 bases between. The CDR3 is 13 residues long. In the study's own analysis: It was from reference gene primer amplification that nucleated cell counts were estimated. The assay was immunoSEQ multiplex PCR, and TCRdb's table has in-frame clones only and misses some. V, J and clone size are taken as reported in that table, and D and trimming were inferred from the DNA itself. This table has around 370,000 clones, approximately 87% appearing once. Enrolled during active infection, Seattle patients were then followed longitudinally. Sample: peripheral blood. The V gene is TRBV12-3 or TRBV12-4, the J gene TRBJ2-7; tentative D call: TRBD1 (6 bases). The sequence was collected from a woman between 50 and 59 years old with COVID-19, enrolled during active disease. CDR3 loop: CASSPRPGVEQYF. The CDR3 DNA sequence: TGTGCCAGCAGCCCCAGGCCAGGGGTCGAGCAGTACTTC.